Following are 22 T cell receptor beta chains from one sample sequenced in a study of T cell responses to AZD1222 COVID-19 vaccine (dated by TCRdb to about 2021). The time point label on this specimen signifies: baseline before first vaccination. The method behind the library was the immunoSEQ multiplex PCR assay. Not all clones reach the TCRdb copy of this immuneACCESS table, which keeps in-frame sequences only. Checked studies attribute under half of the gap to unresolved V genes and leave the rest unexplained. The sample table contains about 95,000 clones; only one count was recorded for approximately 88% of them. The ten most abundant clones make up 3.5% to 4% of the sample. The source material was peripheral blood, sampled on day 0 of AZD1222 vaccination. Receptors originate from an adult in good health.

The chain couples TRBV5-1 to TRBJ2-7, with D unclear. Per germline, CDR1 SGHRS and CDR2 YFSETQ. This CDR3 is 13 amino acids long. Trimming pared 4 bases from V and 7 bases from J, leaving 15 bases between. The CDR3 DNA is TGCGCCAGCAGCGCCCCCCGAGGAACAGAGCAGTACTTC. Its translation: CASSAPRGTEQYF.

The V call is TRBV7-9, the J call TRBJ1-4; D is undetermined. V was pared by 4 bases and J by 2 bases, with 14 bases between. Looked up from germline, CDR1 is SEHNR and CDR2 is FQNEAQ (reference sequence). This CDR3 is built from 16 residues. CDR3 nucleotide sequence: TGTGCCAGCAGCTCCGGATCGGCGATGACTAATGAAAAACTGTTTTTT. This gives the protein CASSSGSAMTNEKLFF.

This chain joins TRBV27 and TRBJ2-7; TRBD2 matches at 11 bases. Germline assignment: CDR1 MNHEY and CDR2 SMNVEV (reference sequence). V lost 6 bases and J lost 4; bases outside the gene matches: 8. The CDR3 is made up of 15 amino acids. CDR3 sequence reads: CASRPRLAGSYEQYF. The CDR3 DNA is TGTGCCAGCAGGCCCAGACTAGCGGGGAGTTACGAGCAGTACTTC.

This clone was found once. The genes are TRBV5-1 and TRBJ2-1; D call uncertain. Between the trimmed V and J ends, which lost 4 bases and 8 bases, there was a span of 13 bases. The CDR3 is made up of 13 amino acids. CDR1 and CDR2 from the germline V gene are SGHRS and YFSETQ. The chain's CDR3 is CASSHSRRDEQFF. The CDR3 bases are TGCGCCAGCAGCCATAGCCGGCGCGATGAGCAGTTCTTC.

V gene TRBV28 combines with J gene TRBJ2-5; no definite D call. Trimming removed 3 bases at V and 2 bases at J, with 7 bases between. Germline V gene sequence: CDR1 MDHEN, CDR2 SYDVKM. The CDR3 extends over 13 amino acids. CDR3 residues: CASSFSAQETQYF. Here the CDR3 DNA reads TGTGCCAGCAGTTTCAGCGCTCAAGAGACCCAGTACTTC.

The V call is TRBV11-2, the J call TRBJ2-1, with TRBD2 identical over 7 bases. The CDR3 totals 13 residues. The V segment lost 6 bases and the J segment 6 bases; nucleotides outside the gene matches: 5. Germline V gives CDR1 SGHAT, CDR2 FQNNGV. In nucleotides, the CDR3 is TGTGCCAGCAGGCCAGGACTAGTCAATGAGCAGTTCTTC. This codes for CASRPGLVNEQFF. Filled out from reference TRBV11-2 and TRBJ2-1, the complete variable domain reads EAGVAQSPRYKIIEKRQSVAFWCNPISGHATLYWYQQILGQGPKLLIQFQNNGVVDDSQLPKDRFSAERLKGVDSTLKIQPAKLEDSAVYLCASRPGLVNEQFFGPGTRLTVL.

V and J are TRBV24-1 and TRBJ1-2; D is unresolved. Trimming stripped 9 bases from V and 4 bases from J, with 2 bases between. Germline CDR1 and CDR2: KGHDR and SFDVKD. The CDR3 consists of 9 residues. The CDR3 sequence is CATLYGYTF. The CDR3 DNA is TGTGCCACCCTCTATGGCTACACCTTC.

The chain links TRBV2 to TRBJ2-2; no reliable D call. The length of the CDR3 is 15 residues. Germline V gene sequence: CDR1 SNHLY, CDR2 FYNNEI. V was cut by 7 bases and J by 4 bases, with 16 bases left in between. The CDR3 DNA is TGTGCCAGCATGACTCCTCCTTCGAGCACCGGGGAGCTGTTTTTT. Its translation: CASMTPPSSTGELFF.

The chain recombines TRBV10-3 with TRBJ1-2, with unresolved D. Germline assignment: CDR1 ENHRY and CDR2 SYGVKD. V lost 3 bases and J lost 2, with 19 bases in between. The CDR3 length is 17 residues. The CDR3 nucleotides are TGTGCCATCAGTGACACCTGGATGGAGTATAGCAACTATGGCTACACCTTC. Its protein product is CAISDTWMEYSNYGYTF.

CDR3 region: CASRGKGSYNEQFF. CDR3 in DNA: TGTGCCAGCAGGGGTAAGGGGTCCTACAATGAGCAGTTCTTC. This chain uses TRBV6-4 with TRBJ2-1; D perhaps matches TRBD1 (5 bases). The germline gives CDR1 MRHNA, CDR2 SNTAGT. The V end was cut by 6 bases, the J end by 1 base, with 10 bases between. The CDR3 length is 14 residues.

In its sample, this clone was seen once. CDR3 in DNA: TGCGCCAGCAGCCGGGAAACAGGGGTCGGGGAGCTGTTTTTT. Encoded protein: CASSRETGVGELFF. The chain combines TRBV4-3 with TRBJ2-2; 7 bases fit TRBD1. The length of the CDR3 is 14 residues. J lost 7 bases, V lost 4 bases, and 6 bases had no gene match. Germline V lookup: CDR1 LGHNA, CDR2 YSLEER.

This clone has more than one count but fewer than ten. The genes are TRBV6-2 or TRBV6-3 and TRBJ1-1, with a tentative D call TRBD1 (5 bases). The CDR3 totals 14 residues. V lost 3 bases, J lost 0 bases, and 8 bases lay in between. In germline, CDR1 is MNHEY, CDR2 SVGEGT. The DNA of the CDR3 is TGTGCCAGCAGTTATCAGGGCCTGAACACTGAAGCTTTCTTT. It codes for CASSYQGLNTEAFF.

The chain combines TRBV29-1 with TRBJ1-4; D remains unclear. Per the germline V gene, CDR1 is SQVTM and CDR2 is ANQGSEA. V was shortened by 7 bases and J by 7 bases, with 10 bases between the two germline ends. This CDR3 has 11 residues. CDR3 amino acids: CSGGSGEKLFF. CDR3 nucleotide sequence: TGCAGCGGTGGCTCGGGTGAAAAACTGTTTTTT.

This chain connects TRBV5-1 to TRBJ1-1, with 7 bases identical to TRBD1. The CDR3 contains 16 residues. J gave up 0 bases and V 4 bases, and 9 bases lay outside the gene matches. Germline CDR1 reads SGHRS; CDR2 reads YFSETQ. CDR3 sequence reads: CASSPNPGQLNTEAFF. The CDR3 DNA sequence: TGCGCCAGCAGCCCGAACCCGGGACAGTTGAACACTGAAGCTTTCTTT.

The V call is TRBV28, the J call TRBJ1-1; TRBD1 agrees at 8 bases. Germline CDR1 and CDR2: MDHEN and SYDVKM. This CDR3 is 15 amino acids long. After removal of 6 bases from V and 3 bases from J, the junction contained 9 bases not matched to a gene. The CDR3 DNA is TGTGCCAGCAGCCACATACAGGGGGTGTACACTGAAGCTTTCTTT. It translates to CASSHIQGVYTEAFF.

V usage is TRBV28 and J usage is TRBJ1-5, with D unclear. In germline, CDR1 is MDHEN, CDR2 SYDVKM. V lost 2 bases, J lost 0 bases, and 8 bases lay in between. This CDR3 comprises 15 residues. DNA for the CDR3: TGTGCCAGCAGTTTACCTGAATATAGCAATCAGCCCCAGCATTTT. This translates into CASSLPEYSNQPQHF.

V and J are TRBV29-1 and TRBJ1-4; 7 positions match TRBD1. Trimming removed 6 bases from V and 3 bases from J; junction bases left unmatched: 13. Germline CDR1 is SQVTM and CDR2 is ANQGSEA. This CDR3 region has 16 residues. CDR3 nucleotide sequence: TGCAGCGTCGGCCTAGGACAGGTGTTTGCTAATGAAAAACTGTTTTTT. It encodes CSVGLGQVFANEKLFF. The full variable domain, its missing parts supplied by reference TRBV29-1 and TRBJ1-4, is SAVISQKPSRDICQRGTSLTIQCQVDSQVTMMFWYRQQPGQSLTLIATANQGSEATYESGFVIDKFPISRPNLTFSTLTVSNMSPEDSSIYLCSVGLGQVFANEKLFFGSGTQLSVL.

V gene TRBV30 combines with J gene TRBJ2-7; 8 positions match TRBD2. J lost 3 bases, V lost 5 bases, and 12 bases had no gene match. CDR3 length: 15 residues. Germline CDR1 reads GTSNPN; CDR2 reads SVGIG (reference sequence). In DNA, the CDR3 is TGTGCCTGGCACACCCCGGGACTAGAAGGCTACGAGCAGTACTTC. Its translation: CAWHTPGLEGYEQYF.

This chain links TRBV5-1 with TRBJ2-5; no firm D call. Germline CDR1 and CDR2: SGHRS and YFSETQ. The CDR3 length is 13 residues. Trimming took 1 base from V and 0 from J, leaving 4 bases between them. CDR3 nucleotides: TGCGCCAGCAGCTTGAAGTACCAAGAGACCCAGTACTTC. Translation gives CASSLKYQETQYF.

The chain uses TRBV29-1 and TRBJ1-2, with D maybe TRBD1 (5 bases). The germline V gene has CDR1 SQVTM and CDR2 ANQGSEA. V was cut by 4 bases and J by 2 bases, with 17 bases left in between. This CDR3 is 15 amino acids long. The CDR3 here is CSVVRAAGTNYGYTF. CDR3 DNA: TGCAGCGTTGTGAGAGCGGCAGGGACCAACTATGGCTACACCTTC.

The rearrangement links TRBV28 to TRBJ1-6; unclear D gene. CDR1 is MDHEN, CDR2 SYDVKM, per germline. This CDR3 spans 12 amino acids. V shed 5 bases and J shed 14 bases, with 13 bases lying between them. In DNA, the CDR3 is TGTGCCAGCAGTCTCCCTTCGGGAACCCTCCACTTT. Protein sequence: CASSLPSGTLHF.

The chain's CDR3 is CASSKRTDTLPFF. The CDR3 coding sequence is TGTGCCAGCAGCAAAAGGACGGACACCCTCCCGTTCTTC. The V call is TRBV11-2, the J call TRBJ2-1; possibly TRBD1 for D (5 bases). Trimming took off 5 bases at V and 15 bases at J, with 20 bases between the two ends. CDR1 and CDR2 from the germline V gene are SGHAT and FQNNGV. The CDR3 sequence is 13 residues long.